One and the same sample provided the 32 T cell receptor beta chains below, sequenced in a study of T cell repertoires in cytomegalovirus infection. Each CDR3 protein gets one entry after TCRdb re-called the reads with MiXCR. The sample yields fewer than 300,000 distinct CDR3 sequences, more than 20% seen once. Specimen: PBMCs. These receptors were collected from a human donor in good health (CMV status not recorded). Some clones in this sample may be carry-over from other donors' samples.

This clonotype appeared many times. The chain joins TRBV28 to TRBJ2-7; no firm D call. Germline CDR1 reads MDHEN; CDR2 reads SYDVKM. The V end was cut by 6 bases, the J end by 2 bases, with 14 bases between. This CDR3 region has 14 residues. This CDR3 reads CASSPPGLPYEQYF. In nucleotides, the CDR3 is TGTGCCAGCAGCCCGCCAGGTCTTCCCTACGAGCAGTACTTC.

Only a few counts were recorded for this clonotype. The chain uses TRBV7-2 and TRBJ1-3, with D possibly matching TRBD1 (6 bases). The CDR3 is 14 residues long. Germline V gene data show CDR1 as SGHTA and CDR2 as FQGNSA. Trimming pared 10 bases from V and 4 bases from J, leaving 17 bases between. The CDR3 nucleotides are TGTGCCACCACCACGCGGGGGCTAGGAAACACCATATATTTT. This sequence encodes CATTTRGLGNTIYF.

V and J are TRBV9 and TRBJ2-3; perhaps TRBD2 as D (6 bases). The CDR3 has 15 residues. The germline CDR1 and CDR2 sequences are SGDLS and YYNGEE. V shed 4 bases and J shed 2 bases, with 14 bases lying between them. The CDR3 nucleotides read TGTGCCAGCAGCCCGTGGCGGGGTTACACAGATACGCAGTATTTT. Its translation: CASSPWRGYTDTQYF.

The chain couples TRBV19 to TRBJ1-2; D might be TRBD1 (6 bases). V lost 7 bases, J lost 2 bases, and 8 bases lay in between. The CDR3 loop spans 12 amino acids. Germline values: CDR1 LNHDA, CDR2 SQIVND (reference sequence). CDR3 DNA: TGTGCCAGTACCGGACAGAACTATGGCTACACCTTC. Amino acids: CASTGQNYGYTF.

The chain uses TRBV6-2 or TRBV6-3 and TRBJ2-3, with D perhaps TRBD1 (6 bases). This CDR3 is built from 13 residues. Trimming removed 8 bases at V and 7 bases at J, with 16 bases between. The germline gives CDR1 MNHEY, CDR2 SVGEGT. The CDR3 nucleotides read TGTGCCAGCGGTCGTGGGGGCACGAATACGCAGTATTTT. Translated: CASGRGGTNTQYF.

This clonotype was found many times. V is TRBV4-3 and J is TRBJ1-3; the D is unclear. Trimming pared 1 base from V and 0 bases from J, leaving 10 bases between. Germline CDR1 reads LGHNA; CDR2 reads YSLEER. CDR3 length: 16 residues. The CDR3 region has the DNA TGCGCCAGCAGCCAAGTCTTGTCCGTCTCTGGAAACACCATATATTTT. Protein sequence: CASSQVLSVSGNTIYF.

The chain carries TRBV28 and TRBJ1-1; no definite D call. The germline V gene has CDR1 MDHEN and CDR2 SYDVKM. The CDR3 is 16 residues long. Trimming removed 1 base from V and 3 bases from J, with 15 bases in between. The CDR3 DNA is TGTGCCAGCAGTTTATTAAGTGGACCGGGCGACACTGAAGCTTTCTTT. This translates into CASSLLSGPGDTEAFF.

Ten or more counts support this clonotype. V and J are TRBV4-1 and TRBJ2-5; 10 nucleotides match TRBD1. Losses at the gene ends were 2 bases for V and 5 bases for J; bases not matched to a gene: 5. There are 15 residues in the CDR3. The germline V gene has CDR1 MGHRA and CDR2 YSYEKL. The CDR3 nucleotides read TGCGCCAGCAGCCAAAGGACAGGGGGAAGGGAGACCCAGTACTTC. It yields the protein CASSQRTGGRETQYF.

V and J are TRBV20-1 and TRBJ1-1; TRBD1 matches 10 bases. CDR3 size: 13 residues. The germline gives CDR1 DFQATT, CDR2 SNEGSKA (reference sequence). Trimming took 3 bases from V and 6 from J; bases not matched to a gene: 4. The CDR3 loop reads CSARGQGLAEAFF. Written as DNA, the CDR3 is TGCAGTGCTAGGGGACAGGGGTTGGCTGAAGCTTTCTTT.

This clonotype was seen once. The chain uses TRBV11-2 and TRBJ2-3; D possibly uses TRBD1 or TRBD2 (5 bases each). Germline CDR1 reads SGHAT; CDR2 reads FQNNGV. The CDR3 extends over 16 amino acids. The V gene lost 5 bases and the J gene lost 3 bases, with 18 bases spanning the gap. The CDR3 nucleotides are TGTGCCAGCAGCCCCCGGGACCTAATCGGGACAGATACGCAGTATTTT. This translates into CASSPRDLIGTDTQYF.

The chain joins TRBV11-2 to TRBJ1-1; no clear D. CDR1 is SGHAT and CDR2 is FQNNGV in the germline V gene. Trimming removed 3 bases at V and 4 bases at J, with 18 bases between. CDR3 length equals 16 residues. The CDR3, as DNA: TGTGCCAGCAGCTTCTCCTCTTTCGTTCGGCCCACTGAAGCTTTCTTT. This gives the protein CASSFSSFVRPTEAFF.

The chain combines TRBV7-2 with TRBJ2-1; 15 bases are a match to TRBD2. Germline V gene sequence: CDR1 SGHTA, CDR2 FQGNSA. This CDR3 region has 15 residues. V was clipped by 4 bases and J by 10 bases; unmatched bases: 5. CDR3 coding DNA: TGTGCCAGCAGCTCGGGGACTAGCGGGAGGAGGGAGCAGTTCTTC. Translated: CASSSGTSGRREQFF.

This sequence joins TRBV14 and TRBJ1-1; 8 bases match TRBD1. CDR3 length equals 16 residues. The germline gives CDR1 SGHDN, CDR2 FVKESK. V was pared by 0 bases and J by 0 bases, with 3 bases of the junction left unmatched. In DNA form, the CDR3 reads TGTGCCAGCAGCCAAGACAGGGGGCAAGTGAACACTGAAGCTTTCTTT. This gives the protein CASSQDRGQVNTEAFF.

This clonotype showed up just a few times. The chain links TRBV28 to TRBJ1-2, with D uncertain. V lost 2 bases and J 1 base, leaving 8 bases between the germline ends. The germline CDR1 and CDR2 sequences are MDHEN and SYDVKM. The CDR3 has 14 amino acids. CDR3 bases: TGTGCCAGCAGTTTAGAAGCAGATAACTATGGCTACACCTTC. This sequence encodes CASSLEADNYGYTF.

The chain combines TRBV7-9 with TRBJ2-7; D possibly corresponds to TRBD2 (7 bases). Trimming removed 5 bases from V and 5 bases from J, with 10 bases in between. Germline CDR1 and CDR2: SEHNR and FQNEAQ (reference sequence). The CDR3 consists of 12 residues. The DNA for the CDR3 is TGTGCCAGCAGCCCGCGGGGGCACGAGCAGTACTTC. Encoded protein: CASSPRGHEQYF.

V is TRBV18 and J is TRBJ1-5; the D is unclear. V dropped 2 bases and J dropped 7 bases, with 9 bases sitting between them. Germline V gene lookup returns CDR1 KGHSH and CDR2 LQKENI. The CDR3 is 13 residues long. CDR3 coding DNA: TGTGCCAGCTCACCAGGAGGGATCCAGCCCCAGCATTTT. It translates to CASSPGGIQPQHF.

The J gene is TRBJ2-2, the V gene TRBV7-6; 12 nucleotides match TRBD2. Per germline, CDR1 SGHVS and CDR2 FNYEAQ. The CDR3 extends over 17 amino acids. V shed 3 bases and J 5 bases; nucleotides not matched to a gene: 7. This chain's CDR3 is CASSFPLAGGGTGELFF. In DNA form, the CDR3 reads TGTGCCAGCAGCTTCCCTCTAGCGGGAGGGGGTACCGGGGAGCTGTTTTTT.

The chain couples TRBV12-3 or TRBV12-4 to TRBJ1-1, with D maybe TRBD1 (6 bases). This CDR3 has 14 amino acids. V lost 0 bases, J lost 3 bases, and 8 bases lay in between. This CDR3 reads CASSLAAGDTEAFF. Written as DNA, the CDR3 is TGTGCCAGCAGTTTAGCCGCAGGGGACACTGAAGCTTTCTTT.

This clonotype was counted many times. The gene calls are TRBV7-2 and TRBJ2-7; tentatively, D is TRBD1 (5 bases). Germline CDR1 is SGHTA and CDR2 is FQGNSA. This CDR3 comprises 16 residues. The V and J ends lost 6 bases and 4 bases respectively, with 22 bases between them. The CDR3 here is CASSRTVGTGRYEQYF. The CDR3 DNA reads TGTGCCAGCAGTCGAACCGTAGGTACAGGCAGGTACGAGCAGTACTTC.

This clonotype came up a few times. The chain has TRBV28 and TRBJ1-6; D gene unclear. Per the germline V gene, CDR1 is MDHEN and CDR2 is SYDVKM. This CDR3 is built from 11 residues. Trimming removed 8 bases from V and 13 bases from J, with 12 bases in between. As DNA, the CDR3 is TGTGCCAGCCGTAGTTTTTTTCCCCTCCACTTT. This encodes CASRSFFPLHF.

The chain recombines TRBV29-1 with TRBJ2-3, with a possible D match to TRBD1 (6 bases). From germline, CDR1 is SQVTM and CDR2 ANQGSEA. The CDR3 loop spans 14 amino acids. V was cut by 7 bases and J by 2 bases, with 16 bases left in between. The DNA of the CDR3 is TGCAGCGCCGGGACACACGGACTCACAGATACGCAGTATTTT. Protein sequence: CSAGTHGLTDTQYF.

V is TRBV7-3 and J is TRBJ2-3, with 7 bases lining up with TRBD2. This CDR3 spans 13 amino acids. Germline V CDR1 and CDR2: SGHTA, FQGTGA. V lost 6 bases, J lost 4 bases, and 4 bases stayed unmatched. The CDR3 DNA reads as TGTGCCAGCAGGCCTGGGGGGGCAGATACGCAGTATTTT. Amino acid sequence: CASRPGGADTQYF.

This sequence joins TRBV20-1 and TRBJ2-1, with D possibly TRBD1 on 5 matching bases. The CDR3 length is 14 residues. Germline loops: CDR1 DFQATT, CDR2 SNEGSKA (reference sequence). V lost 3 bases and J 0 bases, leaving 9 bases between the germline ends. Here the CDR3 reads CSASSRVSYNEQFF. CDR3 nucleotide sequence: TGCAGTGCTAGTAGCAGGGTCTCCTACAATGAGCAGTTCTTC.

The chain links TRBV27 to TRBJ1-1; perhaps TRBD1 as D (6 bases). CDR1 is MNHEY, CDR2 SMNVEV, per germline (reference sequence). V was cut by 10 bases and J by 2 bases, with 17 bases left in between. The CDR3 contains 14 residues. CDR3 residues: CATRPRGGNTEAFF. The CDR3 nucleotides are TGTGCCACCAGGCCCCGGGGGGGCAACACTGAAGCTTTCTTT.

The chain links TRBV19 to TRBJ1-1; 8 positions match TRBD1. The length of the CDR3 is 14 residues. The ends lost 3 bases at V and 4 bases at J; junction bases unmatched: 4. The germline CDR1 and CDR2 sequences are LNHDA and SQIVND (reference sequence). CDR3 region: CASSIYRGGTEAFF. Written as DNA, the CDR3 is TGTGCCAGTAGTATCTACAGGGGGGGCACTGAAGCTTTCTTT.

This clonotype was counted between two and nine times. V usage is TRBV20-1 and J usage is TRBJ1-1; D remains ambiguous. The CDR3 spans 10 residues. CDR1 is DFQATT, CDR2 SNEGSKA, per germline (reference sequence). V gave up 3 bases and J gave up 7 bases, with 6 bases separating them. This CDR3 reads CSARVIEAFF. CDR3 nucleotide sequence: TGCAGTGCTAGGGTTATTGAAGCTTTCTTT.

This clonotype was seen more than once but under ten times. The genes are TRBV28 and TRBJ2-4; 7 bases map to TRBD2. The length of the CDR3 is 17 residues. Germline CDR1 MDHEN, CDR2 SYDVKM. Trimming took 1 base from V and 0 from J; bases not matched to a gene: 6. The CDR3 DNA sequence: TGTGCCAGCAGTTTATTGCTAGCGGATTTAGCCAAAAACATTCAGTACTTC. Translation gives CASSLLLADLAKNIQYF.

This rearrangement joins TRBV5-6 to TRBJ1-1; D call uncertain. CDR3 length equals 14 residues. The V and J ends lost 0 bases and 4 bases respectively, with 10 bases between them. From germline, CDR1 is SGHDT and CDR2 YYEEEE. The CDR3 reads CASSLGSASTEAFF. The CDR3 DNA reads TGTGCCAGCAGCTTGGGGTCGGCAAGCACTGAAGCTTTCTTT.

This clonotype appeared a few times. This chain connects TRBV7-9 to TRBJ2-7; D is uncertain. Trimming stripped 1 base from V and 6 bases from J, with 10 bases between. Per the germline V gene, CDR1 is SEHNR and CDR2 is FQNEAQ (reference sequence). The CDR3 is 13 amino acids. Here the CDR3 DNA reads TGTGCCAGCAGCTTAGTCTGGCCCGGCGAGCAGTACTTC. This encodes CASSLVWPGEQYF.

This clonotype was recorded at least ten times. V gene TRBV7-2 combines with J gene TRBJ1-6, with D possibly TRBD1 on 5 matching bases. V lost 4 bases and J 3 bases, leaving 10 bases between the germline ends. Germline-derived CDR1 and CDR2 are SGHTA and FQGNSA. The CDR3 consists of 15 residues. The CDR3 DNA reads TGTGCCAGCAGCTCCAGGGACGGCTATAATTCACCCCTCCACTTT. Its translation: CASSSRDGYNSPLHF.

This clonotype occurred a few times. The chain links TRBV7-2 to TRBJ1-2, with D unresolved. Trimming took off 4 bases at V and 5 bases at J, with 5 bases between the two ends. The CDR3 extends over 11 amino acids. Germline CDR1 is SGHTA and CDR2 is FQGNSA. The CDR3 region is CASSSTYGYTF. The CDR3 DNA reads as TGTGCCAGCAGCTCCACTTATGGCTACACCTTC.

The rearrangement joins TRBV28 to TRBJ2-5, with D possibly TRBD1 on 6 matching bases. Trimming removed 4 bases at V and 0 bases at J, with 9 bases between. Germline CDR1 MDHEN, CDR2 SYDVKM. The CDR3 spans 14 residues. The CDR3, as DNA: TGTGCCAGCAGTTCGGGGACAAACCAAGAGACCCAGTACTTC. Residues: CASSSGTNQETQYF.